The 28 T cell receptor beta chains reported below all come from one sample, sequenced in a study of blood T cells in healthy people across ages. A second PCR, run for about 7 to 11 cycles, used a sample-barcoded 5' primer plus a J-beta primer mix. TCRdb reanalysed the 5' RACE reads using MiXCR and keeps one entry per CDR3 protein. This sample has some 1.5 million distinct CDR3 sequences, with approximately 43% found just once. Sequencing was carried out using blood. The origin of the receptors is a woman aged 18 to 35 in good health.

This clonotype was counted between two and nine times. The rearrangement links TRBV5-6 to TRBJ2-1; D remains unclear. The length of the CDR3 is 13 residues. The V and J ends lost 0 bases and 5 bases respectively, with 6 bases between them. From germline, CDR1 is SGHDT and CDR2 YYEEEE. Written as DNA, the CDR3 is TGTGCCAGCAGCTTGGTTCAGAACAATGAGCAGTTCTTC. Its protein is CASSLVQNNEQFF.

There are a few counts of this clonotype. J is TRBJ1-2 and V is TRBV5-1; no clear D gene. Deletions cut 0 bases from V and 0 bases from J, with 9 bases between. The germline gives CDR1 SGHRS, CDR2 YFSETQ. The CDR3 is 15 amino acids. The CDR3 reads CASSLDGLANYGYTF. DNA for the CDR3: TGCGCCAGCAGCTTGGACGGACTAGCTAACTATGGCTACACCTTC. Full variable domain (outside the CDR3, taken from reference TRBV5-1 and TRBJ1-2): KAGVTQTPRYLIKTRGQQVTLSCSPISGHRSVSWYQQTPGQGLQFLFEYFSETQRNKGNFPGRFSGRQFSNSRSEMNVSTLELGDSALYLCASSLDGLANYGYTFGSGTRLTVV.

The rearrangement links TRBV27 to TRBJ2-4, with no clear D. The CDR3 has 13 amino acids. Trimming cost V 4 bases and J 13 bases, with 17 bases left between them. The V gene's germline CDR1 is MNHEY and CDR2 SMNVEV (reference sequence). The CDR3 region is CASSYYRVDEQYF. The CDR3 coding sequence is TGTGCCAGCAGTTATTATAGAGTCGATGAGCAGTACTTC.

The rearrangement uses TRBV20-1 and TRBJ1-2; possible D gene TRBD1, 6 bases. Germline V gene data show CDR1 as DFQATT and CDR2 as SNEGSKA (reference sequence). This CDR3 is 14 amino acids long. Trimming took 5 bases from V and 1 from J, leaving 14 bases between them. Here the CDR3 reads CSARGAELNYGYTF. The DNA of the CDR3 is TGCAGTGCTCGGGGGGCAGAGCTTAACTATGGCTACACCTTC.

The rearrangement links TRBV4-2 to TRBJ2-1; D may be TRBD2 (5 bases). V shed 0 bases and J shed 7 bases, with 19 bases lying between them. The CDR3 runs 17 residues. The germline gives CDR1 LGHNA, CDR2 YNFKEQ. The CDR3 region has the DNA TGTGCCAGCAGCCAAGATCATGGCGGGCCACTTCAGAATGAGCAGTTCTTC. Protein: CASSQDHGGPLQNEQFF.

There are a few counts of this clonotype. CDR3 in DNA: TGTGCCAGCAGCCGACAGGGACCCACCGCCAATGAGCAGTTCTTC. It is translated as CASSRQGPTANEQFF. J is TRBJ2-1 and V is TRBV7-9; 7 bases map to TRBD1. V lost 5 bases, J lost 6 bases, and 10 bases stayed unmatched. The CDR3 sequence is 15 residues long. CDR1 and CDR2 from the germline V gene are SEHNR and FQNEAQ (reference sequence).

This rearrangement joins TRBV6-6 to TRBJ1-1; 8 bases are shared with TRBD1. The CDR3 consists of 15 residues. Germline V lookup: CDR1 MNHNY, CDR2 SVGAGI (reference sequence). J gave up 3 bases and V 5 bases, and 8 bases lay outside the gene matches. The CDR3, as DNA: TGTGCCAGCAGTCCTTACGACAGGGGAGACACTGAAGCTTTCTTT. As protein: CASSPYDRGDTEAFF.

This clonotype has just a few counts. The chain employs TRBV14 and TRBJ2-1; 7 positions match TRBD1. The CDR3 is made up of 13 amino acids. J was trimmed by 9 bases and V by 3 bases; bases with no gene match: 5. Germline assignment: CDR1 SGHDN and CDR2 FVKESK. Here the CDR3 DNA reads TGTGCCAGCAGCCAGGGACAGAGGGGTGAGCAGTTCTTC. It is translated as CASSQGQRGEQFF.

This clonotype showed up many times. The V and J genes are TRBV7-2 and TRBJ2-3; D not resolved. Germline values: CDR1 SGHTA, CDR2 FQGNSA. CDR3 length: 14 amino acids. V was cut by 2 bases and J by 3 bases, with 9 bases left in between. The CDR3 DNA reads as TGTGCCAGCAGCTTACGAATGATGACAGATACGCAGTATTTT. Amino acid sequence: CASSLRMMTDTQYF.

This clonotype was found a few times. The chain joins TRBV2 to TRBJ2-1; no clear D. Germline CDR1 SNHLY, CDR2 FYNNEI. CDR3 size: 13 residues. V lost 8 bases to trimming and J lost 0 bases, with 8 bases between them. The CDR3 is CASPNYSYNEQFF. The CDR3 nucleotides read TGTGCCAGCCCGAACTACTCCTACAATGAGCAGTTCTTC.

The sample holds a few counts of this clonotype. DNA for the CDR3: TGCAGTGCTAGTCGGGCGGGAGCAGATACGCAGTATTTT. The encoded protein is CSASRAGADTQYF. This chain links TRBV20-1 with TRBJ2-3, with 7 bases lining up with TRBD2. The germline gives CDR1 DFQATT, CDR2 SNEGSKA (reference sequence). The trim removed 3 bases at V and 4 bases at J, leaving 4 bases unmatched. The CDR3 contains 13 residues.

This chain links TRBV4-3 with TRBJ2-1, with D perhaps TRBD1 (6 bases). Germline assignment: CDR1 LGHNA and CDR2 YSLEER. Deletions cut 6 bases from V and 15 bases from J, with 21 bases between. The CDR3 covers 13 residues. Written as DNA, the CDR3 is TGCGCCAGCAGTACAGAGATACAGGGTTCGCGGTTCTTC. Protein sequence: CASSTEIQGSRFF.

The V gene is TRBV20-1, the J gene TRBJ2-2, with 10 bases fitting TRBD2. The CDR3 length is 13 residues. J was trimmed by 6 bases and V by 2 bases; bases with no gene match: 0. Germline loops: CDR1 DFQATT, CDR2 SNEGSKA (reference sequence). CDR3 in amino acids: CSARLAGAGELFF. The DNA for the CDR3 is TGCAGTGCTAGACTAGCGGGGGCCGGGGAGCTGTTTTTT.

The chain employs TRBV7-9 and TRBJ2-1, with D perhaps TRBD2 (6 bases). The CDR3 has 13 residues. The V gene lost 5 bases and the J gene lost 8 bases, with 13 bases spanning the gap. The germline CDR1 and CDR2 sequences are SEHNR and FQNEAQ (reference sequence). The CDR3 is CASSQGLRDEQFF. The DNA of the CDR3 is TGTGCCAGCAGCCAGGGACTGCGAGATGAGCAGTTCTTC. Using reference TRBV7-9 and TRBJ2-1 for the parts outside the CDR3, the full variable domain is DTGVSQNPRHKITKRGQNVTFRCDPISEHNRLYWYRQTLGQGPEFLTYFQNEAQLEKSRLLSDRFSAERPKGSFSTLEIQRTEQGDSAMYLCASSQGLRDEQFFGPGTRLTVL.

CDR3 DNA sequence: TGTGCCAGCAGCCCTGACAGGGAGCAGCCCCAGCATTTT. This encodes CASSPDREQPQHF. The chain recombines TRBV4-2 with TRBJ1-5; TRBD1 agrees at 7 bases. The CDR3 sequence is 13 residues long. Germline lookup yields CDR1 LGHNA and CDR2 YNFKEQ. V was clipped by 4 bases and J by 7 bases; unmatched bases: 4.

There are many counts of this clonotype. This rearrangement joins TRBV12-3 or TRBV12-4 to TRBJ1-1; possibly TRBD1 for D (5 bases). The CDR3 length is 13 residues. Trimming stripped 5 bases from V and 5 bases from J, with 12 bases between. CDR3 DNA sequence: TGTGCCAGCAGTACCCAGGGAGGGACTGAAGCTTTCTTT. This translates into CASSTQGGTEAFF.

This clonotype was recorded a few times. The gene calls are TRBV3-1 and TRBJ2-5; 10 positions match TRBD2. Germline CDR1 and CDR2: LGHDT and YNNKEL (reference sequence). The V and J ends lost 6 bases and 8 bases, in that order; junction bases with no gene match: 6. The CDR3 has 13 residues. The chain's CDR3 is CASSGAGGNTQYF. The CDR3 DNA reads as TGTGCCAGCAGTGGAGCGGGGGGGAACACCCAGTACTTC.

V and J are TRBV11-2 and TRBJ2-3; 7 bases are shared with TRBD2. This CDR3 contains 18 residues. Germline trimming cut 3 bases from V and 6 bases from J; bases unmatched to any gene: 18. Germline V gene data show CDR1 as SGHAT and CDR2 as FQNNGV. CDR3 region: CASSLDREGNIFWDTQYF. The CDR3 DNA is TGTGCCAGCAGCTTGGATAGGGAGGGCAATATCTTTTGGGATACGCAGTATTTT. Together with reference TRBV11-2 and TRBJ2-3, the CDR3 gives the full variable domain: EAGVAQSPRYKIIEKRQSVAFWCNPISGHATLYWYQQILGQGPKLLIQFQNNGVVDDSQLPKDRFSAERLKGVDSTLKIQPAKLEDSAVYLCASSLDREGNIFWDTQYFGPGTRLTVL.

This chain connects TRBV5-1 to TRBJ2-7; TRBD2 agrees at 9 bases. With the DNA end fitting TRBJ2-5 better, the J assignment may be wrong. Germline CDR1 reads SGHRS; CDR2 reads YFSETQ. This CDR3 is 16 amino acids long. The CDR3 sequence: CASSLGWVAGEETQYF. The CDR3 region has the DNA TGCGCCAGCAGCTTGGGCTGGGTAGCGGGGGAAGAGACCCAGTACTTC.

The chain couples TRBV20-1 to TRBJ2-1; D may match TRBD1 or TRBD2 (5 bases each). The V and J ends lost 3 bases and 8 bases respectively, with 11 bases between them. The CDR3 spans 12 residues. The germline V gene encodes CDR1 DFQATT and CDR2 SNEGSKA (reference sequence). This CDR3 is CSASPGPHEQFF. The CDR3 bases are TGCAGTGCTAGCCCGGGACCCCATGAGCAGTTCTTC.

The chain combines TRBV6-2 or TRBV6-3 with TRBJ1-1; possibly TRBD1 for D (5 bases). The germline V gene has CDR1 MNHEY and CDR2 SVGEGT. V was trimmed by 8 bases and J by 6 bases, leaving 10 bases between them. There are 11 residues in the CDR3. The CDR3 protein is CASGARPEAFF. For the CDR3, the DNA is TGTGCCAGCGGGGCTCGACCTGAAGCTTTCTTT.

In regard to this clonotype: The junction differs from germline at one of its ends, possibly a read error. The V call is TRBV7-6, the J call TRBJ2-7; tentative D call: TRBD2 (6 bases). This CDR3 is built from 14 residues. Per germline, CDR1 SGHVS and CDR2 FNYEAQ. As DNA, the CDR3 is TGTGCCAGCAGCGTTAGGGACTCCTCCTGCGAGCAGTACTTC. Residues: CASSVRDSSCEQYF. The complete variable domain, with remaining parts taken from reference TRBV7-6 and TRBJ2-7, reads GAGVSQSPRYKVTKRGQDVALRCDPISGHVSLYWYRQALGQGPEFLTYFNYEAQQDKSGLPNDRFSAERPEGSISTLTIQRTEQRDSAMYRCASSVRDSSCEQYFGPGTRLTVT.

The rearrangement uses TRBV4-2 and TRBJ2-3; no reliable D call. V was clipped by 0 bases and J by 4 bases, with 2 bases between them. The germline V gene encodes CDR1 LGHNA and CDR2 YNFKEQ. CDR3 size: 12 residues. The CDR3 DNA reads TGTGCCAGCAGCCAAGAATCAGATACGCAGTATTTT. Protein sequence: CASSQESDTQYF.

The gene calls are TRBV18 and TRBJ2-3, with 9 bases that match TRBD2. With V trimmed by 6 bases and J by 2 bases, 9 bases remained unmatched. CDR1 and CDR2 from the germline V gene are KGHSH and LQKENI. There are 16 residues in the CDR3. As DNA, the CDR3 is TGTGCCAGCTCGCCCTTGACTAGCGGCCTCACAGATACGCAGTATTTT. As protein: CASSPLTSGLTDTQYF. Supplemented by reference TRBV18 and TRBJ2-3, the full variable domain reads NAGVMQNPRHLVRRRGQEARLRCSPMKGHSHVYWYRQLPEEGLKFMVYLQKENIIDESGMPKERFSAEFPKEGPSILRIQQVVRGDSAAYFCASSPLTSGLTDTQYFGPGTRLTVL.

This clonotype was seen a few times. V and J are TRBV7-2 and TRBJ2-7; 7 bases fit TRBD1. V lost 5 bases, J lost 3 bases, and 10 bases stayed unmatched. The V gene's germline CDR1 is SGHTA and CDR2 FQGNSA. CDR3 length: 15 amino acids. The CDR3 spells CASSPLPGQYYEQYF. The DNA of the CDR3 is TGTGCCAGCAGCCCCCTCCCGGGACAGTACTACGAGCAGTACTTC.

The chain has TRBV18 and TRBJ2-1, with no clear D. This CDR3 is built from 13 residues. Germline CDR1 reads KGHSH; CDR2 reads LQKENI. Trimming stripped 3 bases from V and 5 bases from J, with 8 bases between. CDR3: CASSPSLDNEQFF. The CDR3 DNA reads TGTGCCAGCTCACCGTCCCTGGACAATGAGCAGTTCTTC.

The chain uses TRBV20-1 and TRBJ1-6, with 8 bases identical to TRBD1. Germline lookup yields CDR1 DFQATT and CDR2 SNEGSKA (reference sequence). The J segment lost 4 bases and the V segment lost 4 bases, leaving 3 bases of the junction unmatched. This CDR3 spans 14 amino acids. The CDR3 reads CSATWTGYNSPLHF. CDR3 in DNA: TGCAGTGCTACCTGGACAGGGTATAATTCACCCCTCCACTTT.

This clonotype was seen a few times. The V call is TRBV7-2, the J call TRBJ2-1; D unresolved. Trimming stripped 6 bases from V and 9 bases from J, with 12 bases between. The CDR3 has 12 residues. The germline CDR1 and CDR2 sequences are SGHTA and FQGNSA. CDR3 DNA: TGTGCCAGCAGTTACTCCAGATCTGAGCAGTTCTTC. Its translation is CASSYSRSEQFF.